A selection of T cell receptor beta chains follows, all from one sample in a study of identical twins. TCRdb reprocessed the 5' RACE reads with MiXCR, giving one entry per CDR3 protein. The table shows around 340,000 distinct CDR3 sequences, with approximately 13% occurring only once. This sample was also put to use in a study of yellow fever vaccine responses in identical twins.

Sequences were obtained from CD8+ T cells sorted from blood. Receptor source: a woman aged 18-35 years in good health. CDR3s include the opening cysteine and the closing phenylalanine or tryptophan. The order of the fields is CDR3 DNA, CDR3 protein, D gene, J gene, V gene, clone size. A D gene is named only where the DNA matches it firmly. Some rows have no size entry. The others give once, few or many, or a class for an expanded clone.

CDR3nt: TGTGCCAGCAGGAATCAGGGGGCTGGTCAGCCCCAGCATTTT
CDR3aa: CASRNQGAGQPQHF
d_gene: TRBD1
j_gene: TRBJ1-5
v_gene: TRBV12-3/TRBV12-4
abundance: many

CDR3nt: TGTGCCAGCAGTGAATACGGACAGGGCAATGGCTACACCTTC
CDR3aa: CASSEYGQGNGYTF
d_gene: TRBD1
j_gene: TRBJ1-2
v_gene: TRBV25-1
abundance: .

CDR3nt: TGTGCCAGCAGTTTGGGAGGGGGTAGCGGGACCCAAGAGACCCAGTACTTC
CDR3aa: CASSLGGGSGTQETQYF
d_gene: TRBD2
j_gene: TRBJ2-5
v_gene: TRBV28
abundance: few

CDR3nt: TGTGCCAGCTCGGAGGGGAGCCCGGGCACTGAAGCTTTCTTT
CDR3aa: CASSEGSPGTEAFF
d_gene: .
j_gene: TRBJ1-1
v_gene: TRBV12-3/TRBV12-4
abundance: .

CDR3nt: TGCGCCAGCAGTGAGTCCCTAGCGCGAAGCACAGATACGCAGTATTTT
CDR3aa: CASSESLARSTDTQYF
d_gene: .
j_gene: TRBJ2-3
v_gene: TRBV10-2
abundance: many

CDR3nt: TGCAGCGCCAGAAGCGGGGGGATAGCCTACAATGAGCAGTTCTTC
CDR3aa: CSARSGGIAYNEQFF
d_gene: TRBD2
j_gene: TRBJ2-1
v_gene: TRBV29-1
abundance: .

CDR3nt: TGCGCCAGCAGCCAACCAGGGCGTTCACCCCTCCACTTT
CDR3aa: CASSQPGRSPLHF
d_gene: .
j_gene: TRBJ1-6
v_gene: TRBV4-1
abundance: .

CDR3nt: TGTGCCAGCAGCTTCTACAGACCCCCTTACAATGAGCAGTTCTTC
CDR3aa: CASSFYRPPYNEQFF
d_gene: .
j_gene: TRBJ2-1
v_gene: TRBV7-2
abundance: many

CDR3nt: TGTGCCAGCAGTCATCTCGGTGAGCAGTTCTTC
CDR3aa: CASSHLGEQFF
d_gene: .
j_gene: TRBJ2-1
v_gene: TRBV27
abundance: many

CDR3nt: TGTGCCAGCAGCTTAGCGTTGGCGTGGGCCGACCCTCACTCCTACAATGAGCAGTTCTTC
CDR3aa: CASSLALAWADPHSYNEQFF
d_gene: .
j_gene: TRBJ2-1
v_gene: TRBV7-8
abundance: few

CDR3nt: TGTGCCAGCAGCCCCCGACTAGCGGGAGGGAGCTCCTACAATGAGCAGTTCTTC
CDR3aa: CASSPRLAGGSSYNEQFF
d_gene: TRBD2
j_gene: TRBJ2-1
v_gene: TRBV4-2
abundance: few

CDR3nt: TGTGCCAGCAGTTTATCCACTAGCGCGCAAGAGACCCAGTACTTC
CDR3aa: CASSLSTSAQETQYF
d_gene: TRBD2
j_gene: TRBJ2-5
v_gene: TRBV27
abundance: few

CDR3nt: TGTGCCAGTGACGGACTAGACTCGAGCACAGATACGCAGTATTTT
CDR3aa: CASDGLDSSTDTQYF
d_gene: TRBD2
j_gene: TRBJ2-3
v_gene: TRBV2
abundance: .

CDR3nt: TGTGCCAGCAGTCCCCATCCTAGCGGGTCGGGTGGTGAGCAGTTCTTC
CDR3aa: CASSPHPSGSGGEQFF
d_gene: TRBD2
j_gene: TRBJ2-1
v_gene: TRBV12-3/TRBV12-4
abundance: many

CDR3nt: TGTGCCAGCAGGTTACAGACCAAAACCCAGTACTTC
CDR3aa: CASRLQTKTQYF
d_gene: .
j_gene: TRBJ2-5
v_gene: TRBV7-9
abundance: .

CDR3nt: TGCAGTGCTAGAGCCTGGGACACTGAAGCTTTCTTT
CDR3aa: CSARAWDTEAFF
d_gene: .
j_gene: TRBJ1-1
v_gene: TRBV20-1
abundance: few

CDR3nt: TGTGCCAGCAGCTTAGTTGAAGCGGGAGGGGCCTACGAGCAGTACTTC
CDR3aa: CASSLVEAGGAYEQYF
d_gene: TRBD2
j_gene: TRBJ2-7
v_gene: TRBV7-8
abundance: few

CDR3nt: TGTGCCAGCAGCTTAAGAGGCGGTGGCACTGAAGCTTTCTTT
CDR3aa: CASSLRGGGTEAFF
d_gene: .
j_gene: TRBJ1-1
v_gene: TRBV13
abundance: many

CDR3nt: TGTGCCAGCAGCCAAGAATTGTCCACAGGAGCCACTGAAGCTTTCTTT
CDR3aa: CASSQELSTGATEAFF
d_gene: .
j_gene: TRBJ1-1
v_gene: TRBV3-1
abundance: few

CDR3nt: TGTGCCAGCAGCCCAGAAGTAGTAGGAACAGATACGCAGTATTTT
CDR3aa: CASSPEVVGTDTQYF
d_gene: .
j_gene: TRBJ2-3
v_gene: TRBV7-8
abundance: few

CDR3nt: TGTGCCAGCAGCTGGGGGCTTACAAATGAGCAGTTCTTC
CDR3aa: CASSWGLTNEQFF
d_gene: .
j_gene: TRBJ2-1
v_gene: TRBV27
abundance: few

CDR3nt: TGCAGTGCTTCTTTCGGCGGGATCGGCGAGACCCAGTACTTC
CDR3aa: CSASFGGIGETQYF
d_gene: .
j_gene: TRBJ2-5
v_gene: TRBV20-1
abundance: .

CDR3nt: TGTGCCACCAGCAGAGAGTACTCGGAAGGGGAGCTGTTTTTT
CDR3aa: CATSREYSEGELFF
d_gene: .
j_gene: TRBJ2-2
v_gene: TRBV15
abundance: many

CDR3nt: TGTGCCAGCAGTCCCGAGCGGGAAAGGAATAATGAGCAGTTCTTC
CDR3aa: CASSPERERNNEQFF
d_gene: TRBD2
j_gene: TRBJ2-1
v_gene: TRBV27
abundance: few

CDR3nt: TGTGCCACCAGTGATTCGGCATTAGCGGCCAGCTCCTACAATGAGCAGTTCTTC
CDR3aa: CATSDSALAASSYNEQFF
d_gene: .
j_gene: TRBJ2-1
v_gene: TRBV24-1
abundance: many

CDR3nt: TGTGCCAGCAGGAAACTTGCCTACGAGCAGTACTTC
CDR3aa: CASRKLAYEQYF
d_gene: .
j_gene: TRBJ2-7
v_gene: TRBV6-2/TRBV6-3
abundance: few

CDR3nt: TGTGCCAGCAGCCCCCGGGGAAACAATGAGCAGTTCTTC
CDR3aa: CASSPRGNNEQFF
d_gene: .
j_gene: TRBJ2-1
v_gene: TRBV7-9
abundance: .

CDR3nt: TGTGCCAGCAGCTTAGCGTCCGGGGTGAACACTGAAGCTTTCTTT
CDR3aa: CASSLASGVNTEAFF
d_gene: .
j_gene: TRBJ1-1
v_gene: TRBV7-9
abundance: few

CDR3nt: TGTGCCACCAGTGATTTCCGAGGGGGGTCGAACACCGGGGAGCTGTTTTTT
CDR3aa: CATSDFRGGSNTGELFF
d_gene: .
j_gene: TRBJ2-2
v_gene: TRBV24-1
abundance: few

CDR3nt: TGTGCCAGCAGCCAAGGTCTTCTGGACCTCGAGACAGATACGCAGTATTTT
CDR3aa: CASSQGLLDLETDTQYF
d_gene: .
j_gene: TRBJ2-3
v_gene: TRBV3-1
abundance: many

CDR3nt: TGTGCCAGCAGTGAATCTTATTTAGGAAACACCATATATTTT
CDR3aa: CASSESYLGNTIYF
d_gene: .
j_gene: TRBJ1-3
v_gene: TRBV25-1
abundance: few

CDR3nt: TGCGCCAGCAGCCTTCGGGGGCCCAGCCCTTGGGCTTTCTTT
CDR3aa: CASSLRGPSPWAFF
d_gene: .
j_gene: TRBJ1-1
v_gene: TRBV5-1
abundance: few

CDR3nt: TGTGCCAGCAGTTTTCTCCCTAGCGGGAGTGCAGATACGCAGTATTTT
CDR3aa: CASSFLPSGSADTQYF
d_gene: TRBD2
j_gene: TRBJ2-3
v_gene: TRBV12-3/TRBV12-4
abundance: few

CDR3nt: TGTGCCAGCAGCCAAACAGGGAAGCCTAATGAAAAACTGTTTTTT
CDR3aa: CASSQTGKPNEKLFF
d_gene: .
j_gene: TRBJ1-4
v_gene: TRBV12-3/TRBV12-4
abundance: few

CDR3nt: TGCAGTGCTAGCCCAGGGGACACTGAAGCTTTCTTT
CDR3aa: CSASPGDTEAFF
d_gene: .
j_gene: TRBJ1-1
v_gene: TRBV20-1
abundance: few

CDR3nt: TGTGCCAGCCGGGTTCGCGGGGGGAACACTGAAGCTTTCTTT
CDR3aa: CASRVRGGNTEAFF
d_gene: .
j_gene: TRBJ1-1
v_gene: TRBV3-1
abundance: .

CDR3nt: TGTGCCAGCAGCCAATCTACGGGGGAGGACACTGAAGCTTTCTTT
CDR3aa: CASSQSTGEDTEAFF
d_gene: .
j_gene: TRBJ1-1
v_gene: TRBV14
abundance: once

CDR3nt: TGCGCCAGCAAAGGACTAGCGGGAGAACTTGAGCAGTTCTTC
CDR3aa: CASKGLAGELEQFF
d_gene: TRBD2
j_gene: TRBJ2-1
v_gene: TRBV5-1
abundance: many

CDR3nt: TGCGCCAGCAGTGACCGATACTATGGCTACACCTTC
CDR3aa: CASSDRYYGYTF
d_gene: .
j_gene: TRBJ1-2
v_gene: TRBV10-1
abundance: .

CDR3nt: TGCAGCGCGCAGAGTTTGGATCCTGCGACGATGGCTTTCTTT
CDR3aa: CSAQSLDPATMAFF
d_gene: .
j_gene: TRBJ1-1
v_gene: TRBV29-1
abundance: .

CDR3nt: TGTGCCAGCAGTCCCCCTAACAGGGCCAACACCGGGGAGCTGTTTTTT
CDR3aa: CASSPPNRANTGELFF
d_gene: .
j_gene: TRBJ2-2
v_gene: TRBV12-3/TRBV12-4
abundance: many